The clone carrying this TCR beta chain was detected a few times. Its antigen is unknown. Using its own MiXCR run on the RT-PCR reads, TCRdb lists one record per CDR3 protein. The data contain about 240,000 distinct CDR3 sequences, 9% to 15% of them singletons. Deletions cut 6 bases from V and 1 base from J, with 14 bases between. This CDR3 is 14 amino acids long. Germline V gene lookup returns CDR1 DFQATT and CDR2 SNEGSKA (reference sequence). The data derive from a study of response to subunit inactivated influenza vaccine. Findings and limits, study-wide: With each seasonal influenza vaccination, the authors suggested, few new T cells are recruited.

Sequenced here: non-naive T cells sorted from PBMCs, sampled roughly 2 weeks before vaccination. This sequence was found in a man aged 50 to 59 who received an inactivated influenza vaccine. The chain combines TRBV20-1 with TRBJ2-3, with D perhaps TRBD2 (6 bases). CDR3 sequence reads: CSAPPAGRTDTQYF. As DNA, the CDR3 is TGCAGTGCCCCCCCGGCGGGGCGCACAGATACGCAGTATTTT.